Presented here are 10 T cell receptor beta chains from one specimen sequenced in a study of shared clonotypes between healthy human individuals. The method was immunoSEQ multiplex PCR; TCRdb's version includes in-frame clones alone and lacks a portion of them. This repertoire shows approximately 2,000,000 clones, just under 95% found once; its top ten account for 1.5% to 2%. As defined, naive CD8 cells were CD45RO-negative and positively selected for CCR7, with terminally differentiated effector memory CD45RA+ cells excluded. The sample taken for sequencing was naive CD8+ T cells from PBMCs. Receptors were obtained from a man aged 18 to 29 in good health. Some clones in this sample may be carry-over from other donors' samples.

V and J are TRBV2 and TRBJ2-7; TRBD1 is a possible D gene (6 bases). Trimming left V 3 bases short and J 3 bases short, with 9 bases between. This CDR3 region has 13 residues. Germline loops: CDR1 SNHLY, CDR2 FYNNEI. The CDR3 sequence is CASSETGDYEQYF. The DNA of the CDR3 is TGTGCCAGCAGTGAGACAGGAGACTACGAGCAGTACTTC.

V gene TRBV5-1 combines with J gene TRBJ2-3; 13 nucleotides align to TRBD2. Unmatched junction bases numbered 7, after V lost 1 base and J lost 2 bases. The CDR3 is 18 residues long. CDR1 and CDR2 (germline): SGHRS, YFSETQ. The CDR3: CASSLTTSGRAVTDTQYF. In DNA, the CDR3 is TGCGCCAGCAGCTTGACTACTAGCGGGAGGGCCGTCACAGATACGCAGTATTTT.

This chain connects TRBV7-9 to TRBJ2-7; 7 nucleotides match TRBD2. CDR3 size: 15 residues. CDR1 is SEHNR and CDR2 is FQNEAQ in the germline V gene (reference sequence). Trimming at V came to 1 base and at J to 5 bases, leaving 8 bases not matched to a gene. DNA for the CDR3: TGTGCCAGCAGCTTAGTAGCGGGTCGTGAGGACGAGCAGTACTTC. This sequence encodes CASSLVAGREDEQYF.

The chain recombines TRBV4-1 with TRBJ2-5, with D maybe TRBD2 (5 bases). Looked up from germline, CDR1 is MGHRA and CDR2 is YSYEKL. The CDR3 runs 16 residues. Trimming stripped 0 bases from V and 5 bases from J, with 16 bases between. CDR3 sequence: CASSQEFEGGWETQYF. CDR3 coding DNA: TGCGCCAGCAGCCAAGAATTCGAGGGTGGGTGGGAGACCCAGTACTTC.

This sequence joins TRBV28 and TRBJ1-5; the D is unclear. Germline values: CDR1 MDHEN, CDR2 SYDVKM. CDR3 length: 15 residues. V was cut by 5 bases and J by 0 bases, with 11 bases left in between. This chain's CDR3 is CASSQIKISNQPQHF. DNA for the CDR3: TGTGCCAGCAGTCAAATAAAAATTAGCAATCAGCCCCAGCATTTT.

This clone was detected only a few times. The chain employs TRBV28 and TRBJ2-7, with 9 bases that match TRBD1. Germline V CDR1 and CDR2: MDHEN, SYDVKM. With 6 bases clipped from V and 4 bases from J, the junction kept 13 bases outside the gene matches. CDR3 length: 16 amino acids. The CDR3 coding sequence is TGTGCCAGCAGGCATGGGCCCGGGACAGGGCTATACGAGCAGTACTTC. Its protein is CASRHGPGTGLYEQYF.

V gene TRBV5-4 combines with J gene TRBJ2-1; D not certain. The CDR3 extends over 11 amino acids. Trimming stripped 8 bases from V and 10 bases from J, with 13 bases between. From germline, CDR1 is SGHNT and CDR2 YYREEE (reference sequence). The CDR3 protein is CASWGSGEQFF. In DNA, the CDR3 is TGTGCCAGTTGGGGATCTGGGGAGCAGTTCTTC.

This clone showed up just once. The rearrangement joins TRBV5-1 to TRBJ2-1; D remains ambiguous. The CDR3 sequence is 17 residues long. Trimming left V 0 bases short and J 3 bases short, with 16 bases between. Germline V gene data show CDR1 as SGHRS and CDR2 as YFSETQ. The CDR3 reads CASSLDVALPLYNEQFF. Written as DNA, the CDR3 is TGCGCCAGCAGCTTGGATGTTGCGCTCCCCCTCTACAATGAGCAGTTCTTC.

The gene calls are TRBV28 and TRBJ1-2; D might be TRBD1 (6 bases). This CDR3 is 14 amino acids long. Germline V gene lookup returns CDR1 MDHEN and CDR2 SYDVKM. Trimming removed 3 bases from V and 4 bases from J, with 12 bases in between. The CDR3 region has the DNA TGTGCCAGCAGTTTGGACAGTGAGATCTATGGCTACACCTTC. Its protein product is CASSLDSEIYGYTF.

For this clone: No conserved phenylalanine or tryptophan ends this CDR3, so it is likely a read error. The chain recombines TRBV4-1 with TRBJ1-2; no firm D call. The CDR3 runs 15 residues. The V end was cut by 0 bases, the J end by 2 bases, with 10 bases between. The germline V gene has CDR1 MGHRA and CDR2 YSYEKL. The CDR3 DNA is TGCGCCAGCAGCCAAGACGCCTTAAGGAACTATGGCTACACCCTC. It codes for CASSQDALRNYGYTL.